This TCR beta chain was identified in a study of T cells in Graves' hyperthyroidism and ophthalmopathy. Study information: Peripheral blood was drawn at first diagnosis, prior to all treatment.

Using RNA transcripts as the source, TCR beta CDR3 regions were amplified. When the TCR CDR3 underwent first-round RT-PCR, the HTBI primer set was used. TCRdb redid the calling of the multiplex PCR reads with MiXCR, one entry per CDR3 protein. The sample contains around 340,000 distinct CDR3 sequences, about 15% of which appear only once. The CDR3 has 17 residues. With V trimmed by 3 bases and J by 0 bases, 3 bases remained unmatched. In germline, CDR1 is SEHNR, CDR2 FQNEAQ (reference sequence). This clonotype was observed a handful of times. Sequencing was carried out using blood. The source of this sequence is a woman under 40 with Graves' hyperthyroidism that later progressed to Graves' ophthalmopathy. The V and J genes are TRBV7-9 and TRBJ2-1; TRBD2 aligns across 12 bases. For the CDR3, the DNA is TGTGCCAGCAGCTTTCTAGCGGGGGGGCCCTCCTACAATGAGCAGTTCTTC. Translation gives CASSFLAGGPSYNEQFF.